Listed here are 23 T cell receptor beta chains from one sample, sequenced in a study of STAT5B mutations in CD4+ large granular lymphocyte leukemia. Sequencing was performed with immunoSEQ multiplex PCR; in TCRdb, only in-frame clones are kept and a portion is missing. The table lists over 30,000 clones, roughly 85% of them singletons. Sample: CD4+ T cells from blood buffy coats. These receptors all stem from a human donor in good health.

This rearrangement joins TRBV2 to TRBJ2-2; the D gene is possibly TRBD1 (6 bases). The germline V gene encodes CDR1 SNHLY and CDR2 FYNNEI. V was pared by 4 bases and J by 0 bases, with 12 bases between. There are 16 residues in the CDR3. CDR3: CASSGYGTPNTGELFF. Here the CDR3 DNA reads TGTGCCAGCAGTGGGTACGGGACACCGAACACCGGGGAGCTGTTTTTT.

The chain employs TRBV5-1 and TRBJ2-5; perhaps TRBD1 as D (5 bases). CDR1 and CDR2 (germline): SGHRS, YFSETQ. Trimming removed 0 bases at V and 3 bases at J, with 12 bases between. The CDR3 sequence is 15 residues long. The CDR3 region has the DNA TGCGCCAGCAGCTTGGGTTGGCAGGGCGAAGAGACCCAGTACTTC. Translating it yields CASSLGWQGEETQYF. The whole variable domain, remainder taken from reference TRBV5-1 and TRBJ2-5, is KAGVTQTPRYLIKTRGQQVTLSCSPISGHRSVSWYQQTPGQGLQFLFEYFSETQRNKGNFPGRFSGRQFSNSRSEMNVSTLELGDSALYLCASSLGWQGEETQYFGPGTRLLVL.

The chain has TRBV7-9 and TRBJ2-7, with 9 positions matching TRBD2. V dropped 1 base and J dropped 4; count of bases not matched to a gene: 5. CDR1 SEHNR and CDR2 FQNEAQ come from the germline V gene (reference sequence). This CDR3 is built from 15 residues. DNA of the CDR3: TGTGCCAGCAGCTTAGGGGTTAGCGGGAGTTACGAGCAGTACTTC. It yields the protein CASSLGVSGSYEQYF.

The CDR3 region is CSVSGLAEGSQETQYF. In DNA, the CDR3 is TGCAGCGTCTCGGGACTAGCGGAGGGATCCCAAGAGACCCAGTACTTC. This rearrangement joins TRBV29-1 to TRBJ2-5; 11 nucleotides match TRBD2. This CDR3 region has 16 residues. Germline V gene data show CDR1 as SQVTM and CDR2 as ANQGSEA. V lost 6 bases, J lost 1 base, and 10 bases stayed unmatched. Supplemented by reference TRBV29-1 and TRBJ2-5, the full variable domain reads SAVISQKPSRDICQRGTSLTIQCQVDSQVTMMFWYRQQPGQSLTLIATANQGSEATYESGFVIDKFPISRPNLTFSTLTVSNMSPEDSSIYLCSVSGLAEGSQETQYFGPGTRLLVL.

This clone came up once. The chain employs TRBV29-1 and TRBJ2-1; 9 bases map to TRBD2. The trim removed 8 bases at V and 4 bases at J, leaving 18 bases unmatched. CDR3 length: 17 amino acids. Germline lookup yields CDR1 SQVTM and CDR2 ANQGSEA. The CDR3 DNA sequence: TGCAGCACCGGAGGGCGTATTAGCGGGAGTTCTTACAATGAGCAGTTCTTC. Protein sequence: CSTGGRISGSSYNEQFF.

The J gene is TRBJ2-3, the V gene TRBV9; 7 nucleotides agree with TRBD1. CDR1 is SGDLS and CDR2 is YYNGEE in the germline V gene. The V segment lost 4 bases and the J segment 3 bases; nucleotides outside the gene matches: 11. The CDR3 has 16 amino acids. This CDR3 reads CASSPLPGQVTDTQYF. CDR3 nucleotide sequence: TGTGCCAGCAGCCCATTACCCGGACAGGTGACAGATACGCAGTATTTT.

The CDR3 DNA follows: TGTGCCAGCAGCTGGAGCGGGAGCAACTACGAGCAGTACTTC. Its protein product is CASSWSGSNYEQYF. J is TRBJ2-7 and V is TRBV11-2; 8 bases map to TRBD2. The CDR3 loop spans 14 amino acids. Germline values: CDR1 SGHAT, CDR2 FQNNGV. V lost 4 bases, J lost 3 bases, and 5 bases stayed unmatched.

This clone was observed a single time. The genes are TRBV29-1 and TRBJ2-5, with D unclear. This CDR3 is built from 14 residues. V lost 4 bases, J lost 1 base, and 13 bases lay in between. Germline-derived CDR1 and CDR2 are SQVTM and ANQGSEA. CDR3 in amino acids: CSVATGSSQETQYF. CDR3 bases: TGCAGCGTTGCCACCGGGTCTAGCCAAGAGACCCAGTACTTC.

J is TRBJ1-2 and V is TRBV6-5, with TRBD1 as a possible D gene (5 bases). Germline V gives CDR1 MNHEY, CDR2 SVGAGI. The V gene lost 4 bases and the J gene lost 2 bases, with 8 bases spanning the gap. CDR3 length equals 13 residues. The CDR3 is CASSLTANYGYTF. The CDR3 coding sequence is TGTGCCAGCAGTTTGACAGCAAACTATGGCTACACCTTC.

This clone was seen just once. The V gene is TRBV12-1, the J gene TRBJ2-5; TRBD2, the table's D call, was not compared with the DNA. TRBV12-1 is designated a pseudogene. The CDR3 consists of 14 residues. CDR3 in amino acids: CASSFRAAQETQYF. CDR3 bases: TGTGCCAGCAGCTTTAGAGCGGCTCAAGAGACCCAGTACTTC.

This chain joins TRBV9 and TRBJ2-3; 7 bases align to TRBD2. CDR3 size: 15 residues. The germline CDR1 and CDR2 sequences are SGDLS and YYNGEE. Losses at the gene ends were 2 bases for V and 2 bases for J; bases not matched to a gene: 5. The CDR3 loop reads CASSVASGPTDTQYF. CDR3 nucleotide sequence: TGTGCCAGCAGCGTTGCTAGCGGCCCCACAGATACGCAGTATTTT.

This CDR3 is CASSLGSGGATEAFF. In DNA, the CDR3 is TGCGCCAGCAGCTTGGGCTCCGGTGGGGCCACTGAAGCTTTCTTT. This sequence joins TRBV5-1 and TRBJ1-1, with D possibly matching TRBD1 (5 bases). The V end lost 0 bases, the J end lost 4 bases, and 13 bases lay between the germline ends. The CDR3 sequence is 15 residues long. Germline assignment: CDR1 SGHRS and CDR2 YFSETQ.

The chain combines TRBV7-9 with TRBJ1-1, with a weak D call TRBD1 (5 bases). The germline V gene has CDR1 SEHNR and CDR2 FQNEAQ (reference sequence). V was trimmed by 8 bases and J by 4 bases, leaving 8 bases between them. The CDR3 spans 11 residues. The CDR3 here is CASGGGTEAFF. The CDR3 DNA reads TGTGCCAGCGGTGGGGGCACTGAAGCTTTCTTT. The complete variable domain, with remaining parts taken from reference TRBV7-9 and TRBJ1-1, reads DTGVSQNPRHKITKRGQNVTFRCDPISEHNRLYWYRQTLGQGPEFLTYFQNEAQLEKSRLLSDRFSAERPKGSFSTLEIQRTEQGDSAMYLCASGGGTEAFFGQGTRLTVV.

The rearrangement joins TRBV19 to TRBJ1-4, with D possibly being TRBD1 (5 bases). Germline CDR1 reads LNHDA; CDR2 reads SQIVND (reference sequence). Trimming took 6 bases from V and 4 from J, leaving 15 bases between them. The CDR3 has 15 amino acids. The CDR3 reads CASRDVRGGNEKLFF. Written as DNA, the CDR3 is TGTGCCAGTAGGGACGTAAGGGGAGGTAATGAAAAACTGTTTTTT.

The rearrangement uses TRBV5-6 and TRBJ1-1, with D perhaps matching TRBD1 (5 bases). Germline-derived CDR1 and CDR2 are SGHDT and YYEEEE. The CDR3 loop spans 13 amino acids. V lost 4 bases and J lost 10, with 17 bases in between. The CDR3 sequence is CASSRPKDSGAFF. The DNA of the CDR3 is TGTGCCAGCAGCCGACCCAAAGACAGTGGAGCTTTCTTT.

The genes are TRBV7-2 and TRBJ2-7; D call uncertain. This CDR3 has 15 residues. Trimming left V 0 bases short and J 6 bases short, with 15 bases between. Germline-derived CDR1 and CDR2 are SGHTA and FQGNSA. As DNA, the CDR3 is TGTGCCAGCAGCTTAGCCGCAGCCCCATTGGGCGAGCAGTACTTC. Its protein is CASSLAAAPLGEQYF.

The rearrangement links TRBV29-1 to TRBJ2-1; TRBD1 is a possible D gene (8 bases). CDR1 SQVTM and CDR2 ANQGSEA come from the germline V gene. The CDR3 extends over 14 amino acids. V lost 6 bases, J lost 7 bases, and 19 bases lay in between. DNA of the CDR3: TGCAGCGTCCCAGGGGGCGGGAGTAGGAATGAGCAGTTCTTC. Translation gives CSVPGGGSRNEQFF.

The chain recombines TRBV4-3 with TRBJ2-1; a possible D gene is TRBD1 (6 bases). The CDR3 is 15 amino acids. CDR1 and CDR2 (germline): LGHNA, YSLEER. V shed 3 bases and J shed 4 bases, with 13 bases lying between them. The CDR3 region is CASSHPDRPYNEQFF. The CDR3 nucleotides read TGCGCCAGCAGCCACCCGGACAGACCGTACAATGAGCAGTTCTTC.

J is TRBJ1-1 and V is TRBV18; D ambiguous. Deletions cut 3 bases from V and 3 bases from J, with 11 bases between. Germline CDR1 reads KGHSH; CDR2 reads LQKENI. This CDR3 has 14 residues. CDR3 region: CASSPQVGDTEAFF. The CDR3 coding sequence is TGTGCCAGCTCACCCCAGGTCGGGGACACTGAAGCTTTCTTT.

The chain has TRBV5-6 and TRBJ2-3; D may be TRBD1 or TRBD2 (6 bases each). The germline V gene encodes CDR1 SGHDT and CDR2 YYEEEE. CDR3 size: 18 residues. Trimming cost V 5 bases and J 1 base, with 23 bases left between them. CDR3 coding DNA: TGTGCCAGCAGTCGTCTCCTTAGGGGGGTGGAAGGCACAGATACGCAGTATTTT. It specifies CASSRLLRGVEGTDTQYF.

The chain recombines TRBV6-5 with TRBJ2-3, with 10 positions matching TRBD2. The CDR3 is made up of 16 amino acids. Looked up from germline, CDR1 is MNHEY and CDR2 is SVGAGI. V lost 2 bases, J lost 5 bases, and 7 bases stayed unmatched. CDR3 in DNA: TGTGCCAGCAGTTACGCTAGCGGGGGTTATAGAGATACGCAGTATTTT. This codes for CASSYASGGYRDTQYF.

This chain links TRBV6-5 with TRBJ1-5; TRBD1 aligns across 9 bases. J lost 6 bases, V lost 4 bases, and 4 bases had no gene match. Looked up from germline, CDR1 is MNHEY and CDR2 is SVGAGI. This CDR3 is 14 amino acids long. CDR3 sequence reads: CASSSGQGSQPQHF. CDR3 sequence (DNA): TGTGCCAGCAGTTCCGGACAGGGGAGTCAGCCCCAGCATTTT.

V and J are TRBV6-1 and TRBJ1-1; a possible D gene is TRBD1 (5 bases). The V and J ends lost 0 bases and 4 bases respectively, with 18 bases between them. The germline gives CDR1 MNHNS, CDR2 SASEGT. The CDR3 spans 17 residues. The CDR3 nucleotides are TGTGCCAGCAGTGAAGCGCTTCTCGGGGGGGGAAGCACTGAAGCTTTCTTT. This sequence encodes CASSEALLGGGSTEAFF.